In its sample, the clone carrying this T cell receptor (beta chain) was seen many times. Its antigen is not identified. TCRdb re-called the RT-PCR reads with MiXCR, one entry per CDR3 protein. Here the sample spans 500,000 to 600,000 distinct CDR3 sequences, less than 10% being singletons. The sample belongs to a study of response to subunit inactivated influenza vaccine. Findings of the study overall: It was the authors' suggestion that each seasonal influenza vaccination recruits few new T cells.

Sequenced material: PBMCs from blood, taken approximately 25 months after vaccination. The receptor was isolated from a man between 50 and 69 years old who received an inactivated influenza vaccine.

This CDR3 reads CASSRMSLTGEQYF. CDR3 bases: TGCGCCAGCAGCCGAATGTCGCTCACGGGGGAGCAGTACTTC. J is TRBJ2-7 and V is TRBV5-1, with D maybe TRBD2 (5 bases). The germline V and J ends were trimmed by 4 bases and 7 bases, with 18 bases remaining between them. The CDR3 consists of 14 residues. Looked up from germline, CDR1 is SGHRS and CDR2 is YFSETQ.